This is a list of T cell receptor beta chains from one sample in a study. TCRdb re-derived calls from the 5' RACE reads in MiXCR, one entry per CDR3 protein. Counted here are 32,000 or so distinct CDR3 sequences, over 25% occurring once; the ten biggest clones make up about 2.2%. The sample was tumor-infiltrating Tregs sorted from the breast tumor. The source is a female donor with breast cancer. The CDR3 runs from the conserved cysteine through the conserved F or W. Rows may omit the clone size; those that give it use once, few, many or a size class.

TRBJ1-1 . TRBV6-4 CASRMTLNTEAFF
TRBJ1-5 medium-sized TRBV12-3/TRBV12-4 CASSPRFNQPQHF
TRBJ2-7 medium-sized TRBV20-1 CSVLSPGHSYEQYF
TRBJ2-7 many TRBV15 CATSRFHSQGHEQYF
TRBJ1-3 many TRBV11-2 CASSPRQGRLSGNTIYF
TRBJ2-4 . TRBV20-1 CSATRPGQKNIQCF
TRBJ1-1 few TRBV6-1 CASSEAQHFGAFF
TRBJ2-1 . TRBV7-6 CASRSARGRYNEQFF
TRBJ2-7 . TRBV20-1 CSASWGQDSYEQYF
TRBJ2-7 many TRBV20-1 CSATDRASSYEQYF
TRBJ2-1 . TRBV20-1 CSAPPLTGGPVEQFF
TRBJ2-1 few TRBV2 CASRLRTSGPYNEQFF
TRBJ2-1 many TRBV29-1 CSGTRGGGYNEQFF
TRBJ1-2 once TRBV3-1 CASSQDAWNHGYTF
TRBJ2-1 few TRBV7-9 CASSHQEGSSYNEQFF
TRBJ2-3 many TRBV6-1 CASNGGPGTTDTQYF
TRBJ2-3 . TRBV5-1 CASSLAVLAEVTDTQYF
TRBJ2-7 many TRBV5-6 CASSFPGLDSYEQYF
TRBJ2-1 many TRBV29-1 CSVRSSGTYTEQFF
TRBJ1-1 . TRBV25-1 CASSERTAEAFF
TRBJ2-2 . TRBV12-3/TRBV12-4 CASSTPTGFYTGELFF
TRBJ1-1 . TRBV20-1 CSPLGPSAAFF
TRBJ2-7 . TRBV20-1 CSVPQDNSYEQYF
TRBJ2-1 . TRBV6-1 CASSEWGIGVNEQFF
TRBJ2-7 many TRBV28 CASRGTPSYEQYF
TRBJ1-1 . TRBV20-1 CSAGRFGARRNTEAFF
TRBJ1-5 medium-sized TRBV20-1 CSARSTYSNQPQHF
TRBJ1-1 . TRBV7-9 CASSIGREAFF
TRBJ1-1 . TRBV28 CASSFPSVEAFF